Listed here are 13 T cell receptor beta chains from one sample, sequenced in a study of OX40 agonist ivuxolimab in advanced cancers. The library was produced with the immunoSEQ multiplex PCR assay. Imported from immuneACCESS, the table was reduced by TCRdb to in-frame sequences with V and J called. These copies leave out some clones; in studies compared against another copy, an unresolved V gene accounts for under half, and the cause of the remainder is not known. In this sample the table shows 9,000 to 10,000 clones, 65% to 75% of which occur a single time. Of the sample, about 30% is held by the ten largest clones. Sequences were derived from CD4+ or CD8+ T cells sorted from blood, sampled in a trial of the OX40 agonist ivuxolimab. All receptors derive from an adult with an advanced solid tumor such as melanoma, head and neck, liver or kidney cancer.

Many counts were recorded for this clone. This chain uses TRBV11-2 with TRBJ1-1; 7 bases line up with TRBD1. With V trimmed by 4 bases and J by 1 base, 6 bases remained unmatched. CDR1 and CDR2 from the germline V gene are SGHAT and FQNNGV. This CDR3 is 15 amino acids long. This CDR3 is CASSSRGTANTEAFF. The CDR3 DNA reads as TGTGCCAGCAGCTCGCGCGGGACAGCGAACACTGAAGCTTTCTTT.

The CDR3 here is CASSSPPGTATGELFF. Here the CDR3 DNA reads TGTGCCAGCAGCTCGCCCCCCGGGACAGCCACCGGGGAGCTGTTTTTT. The chain employs TRBV7-9 and TRBJ2-2; 7 bases line up with TRBD1. Germline CDR1 reads SEHNR; CDR2 reads FQNEAQ (reference sequence). The CDR3 runs to 16 residues. V lost 4 bases to trimming and J lost 4 bases; unmatched junction nucleotides: 9. The full variable domain, rest sourced from reference TRBV7-9 and TRBJ2-2, is DTGVSQNPRHKITKRGQNVTFRCDPISEHNRLYWYRQTLGQGPEFLTYFQNEAQLEKSRLLSDRFSAERPKGSFSTLEIQRTEQGDSAMYLCASSSPPGTATGELFFGEGSRLTVL.

The chain uses TRBV7-2 and TRBJ2-7; D perhaps matches TRBD1 (6 bases). The V gene lost 5 bases and the J gene lost 2 bases, with 16 bases spanning the gap. The CDR3 is made up of 15 amino acids. The germline V gene has CDR1 SGHTA and CDR2 FQGNSA. In DNA, the CDR3 is TGTGCCAGCAGCCCTCCAGGGGCCAGACCCTACGAGCAGTACTTC. Its protein product is CASSPPGARPYEQYF. Looking up the rest from reference TRBV7-2 and TRBJ2-7 gives the full variable domain: GAGVSQSPSNKVTEKGKDVELRCDPISGHTALYWYRQSLGQGLEFLIYFQGNSAPDKSGLPSDRFSAERTGGSVSTLTIQRTQQEDSAVYLCASSPPGARPYEQYFGPGTRLTVT.

The J gene is TRBJ2-4, the V gene TRBV6-4; no firm D call. This CDR3 is 16 amino acids long. Trimming removed 8 bases at V and 0 bases at J, with 17 bases between. Germline CDR1 reads MRHNA; CDR2 reads SNTAGT. CDR3 in amino acids: CASGIRVTSAKNIQYF. For the CDR3, the DNA is TGTGCCAGCGGTATAAGAGTCACCTCAGCCAAAAACATTCAGTACTTC.

The chain uses TRBV7-3 and TRBJ2-2; no definite D call. The CDR3 runs to 14 residues. Germline V lookup: CDR1 SGHTA, CDR2 FQGTGA. Trimming took off 3 bases at V and 4 bases at J, with 9 bases between the two ends. The chain's CDR3 is CASSFIQITGELFF. The CDR3 nucleotides are TGTGCCAGCAGCTTTATCCAGATCACCGGGGAGCTGTTTTTT.

The chain carries TRBV19 and TRBJ2-1; D is uncertain. Trimming cost V 10 bases and J 6 bases, with 16 bases left between them. The CDR3 is 13 residues long. The germline V gene encodes CDR1 LNHDA and CDR2 SQIVND (reference sequence). In DNA form, the CDR3 reads TGTGCCACCTCACCCTGGGGTTCCAATGAGCAGTTCTTC. Translated, it gives CATSPWGSNEQFF.

This clone was counted a few times. The chain recombines TRBV27 with TRBJ2-7, with 7 positions matching TRBD1. CDR1 and CDR2 (germline): MNHEY, SMNVEV (reference sequence). This CDR3 contains 12 residues. The V segment lost 9 bases and the J segment 4 bases; nucleotides outside the gene matches: 6. CDR3 protein: CASGTADYEQYF. In nucleotides, the CDR3 is TGTGCCAGTGGGACAGCTGATTACGAGCAGTACTTC.

V gene TRBV7-9 combines with J gene TRBJ1-1; D ambiguous. The CDR3 totals 11 residues. The germline V gene encodes CDR1 SEHNR and CDR2 FQNEAQ (reference sequence). Trimming removed 4 bases at V and 4 bases at J, with 4 bases between. In DNA, the CDR3 is TGTGCCAGCAGCTCCGGCACTGAAGCTTTCTTT. Residues: CASSSGTEAFF.

The chain couples TRBV7-9 to TRBJ2-7; TRBD1 might be the D (6 bases). CDR1 is SEHNR and CDR2 is FQNEAQ in the germline V gene (reference sequence). This CDR3 has 15 residues. Deletions cut 0 bases from V and 6 bases from J, with 15 bases between. Here the CDR3 reads CASSLAGRGASEQYF. As DNA, the CDR3 is TGTGCCAGCAGCTTAGCCGGCAGGGGTGCCTCCGAGCAGTACTTC.

The gene calls are TRBV28 and TRBJ1-5; D perhaps matches TRBD1 (6 bases). The CDR3 has 15 amino acids. V was trimmed by 6 bases and J by 0 bases, leaving 12 bases between them. Germline values: CDR1 MDHEN, CDR2 SYDVKM. The CDR3 sequence: CASRYTGNSNQPQHF. The CDR3 region has the DNA TGTGCCAGCAGGTACACAGGGAATAGCAATCAGCCCCAGCATTTT.

This clone was detected a few times. The chain uses TRBV6-5 and TRBJ1-1; D perhaps matches TRBD1 (5 bases). The V gene's germline CDR1 is MNHEY and CDR2 SVGAGI. CDR3 length: 14 residues. Trimming removed 0 bases from V and 5 bases from J, with 10 bases in between. CDR3 nucleotide sequence: TGTGCCAGCAGTTACTCCGGGGGTTATACTGAAGCTTTCTTT. Its translation: CASSYSGGYTEAFF.

This clone was observed a handful of times. The chain uses TRBV19 and TRBJ1-1; D unresolved. Germline CDR1 is LNHDA and CDR2 is SQIVND (reference sequence). CDR3 length: 13 residues. Trimming removed 3 bases from V and 2 bases from J, with 7 bases in between. As DNA, the CDR3 is TGTGCCAGTAGTATTCGCGGAAACACTGAAGCTTTCTTT. It yields the protein CASSIRGNTEAFF.

The chain is built from TRBV11-2 and TRBJ2-1; unclear D gene. V lost 5 bases, J lost 0 bases, and 14 bases lay in between. Germline lookup yields CDR1 SGHAT and CDR2 FQNNGV. The CDR3 sequence is 16 residues long. CDR3 residues: CASSLYPKSSYNEQFF. The CDR3 DNA sequence: TGTGCCAGCAGCCTGTATCCAAAAAGCTCCTACAATGAGCAGTTCTTC.